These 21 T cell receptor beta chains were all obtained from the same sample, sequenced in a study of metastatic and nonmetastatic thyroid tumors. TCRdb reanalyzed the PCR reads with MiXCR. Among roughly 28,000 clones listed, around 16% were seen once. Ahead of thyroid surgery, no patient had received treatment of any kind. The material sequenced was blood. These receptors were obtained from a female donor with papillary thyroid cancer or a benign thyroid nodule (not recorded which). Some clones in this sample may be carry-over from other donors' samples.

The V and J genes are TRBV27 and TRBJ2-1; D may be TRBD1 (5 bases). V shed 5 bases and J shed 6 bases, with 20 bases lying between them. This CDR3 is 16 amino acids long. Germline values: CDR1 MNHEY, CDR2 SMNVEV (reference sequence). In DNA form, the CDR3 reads TGTGCCAGCAGTCTATGGTATACTTTGGGGCTCAATGAGCAGTTCTTC. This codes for CASSLWYTLGLNEQFF.

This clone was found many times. CDR3 nucleotide sequence: TGTGCCAGCAGTTTACTCGTCCTTTACGGGACAGACAATCAGCCCCAGCATTTT. It is translated as CASSLLVLYGTDNQPQHF. V and J are TRBV28 and TRBJ1-5; TRBD1 matches 7 bases. Germline CDR1 is MDHEN and CDR2 is SYDVKM. The CDR3 spans 18 residues. The V and J ends lost 2 bases and 3 bases, in that order; junction bases with no gene match: 13.

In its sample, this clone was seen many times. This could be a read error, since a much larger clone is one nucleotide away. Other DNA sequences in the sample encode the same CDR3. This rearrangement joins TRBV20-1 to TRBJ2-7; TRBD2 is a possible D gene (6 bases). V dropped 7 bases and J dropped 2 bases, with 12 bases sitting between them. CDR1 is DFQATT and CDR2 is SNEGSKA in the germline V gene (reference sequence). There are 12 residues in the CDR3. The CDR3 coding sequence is TGCAGTGTCGGGGCGGGGACCTACGAGCAGTACTTC. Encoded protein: CSVGAGTYEQYF.

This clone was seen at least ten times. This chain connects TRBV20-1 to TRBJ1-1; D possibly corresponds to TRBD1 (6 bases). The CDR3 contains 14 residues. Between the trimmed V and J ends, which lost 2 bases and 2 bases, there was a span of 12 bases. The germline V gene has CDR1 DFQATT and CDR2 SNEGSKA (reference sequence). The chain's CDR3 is CSARTGLGNTEAFF. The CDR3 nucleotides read TGCAGTGCTAGAACAGGGCTGGGTAACACTGAAGCTTTCTTT.

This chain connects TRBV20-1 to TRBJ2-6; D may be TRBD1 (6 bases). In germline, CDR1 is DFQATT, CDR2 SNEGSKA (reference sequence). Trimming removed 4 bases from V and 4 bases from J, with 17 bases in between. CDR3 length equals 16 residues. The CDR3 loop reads CSATGHPISGANVLTF. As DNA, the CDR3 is TGCAGTGCTACGGGACATCCTATCTCGGGGGCCAACGTCCTGACTTTC.

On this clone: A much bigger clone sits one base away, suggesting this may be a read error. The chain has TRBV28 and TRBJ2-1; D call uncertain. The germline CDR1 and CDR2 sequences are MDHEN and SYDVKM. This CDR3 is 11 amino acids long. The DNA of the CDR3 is TGTACCAGCTGCATGGGATATGAGCAGTTCTTC. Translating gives CTSCMGYEQFF.

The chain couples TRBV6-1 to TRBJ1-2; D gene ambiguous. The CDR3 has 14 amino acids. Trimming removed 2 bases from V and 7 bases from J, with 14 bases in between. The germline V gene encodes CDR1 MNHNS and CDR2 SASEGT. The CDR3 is CASSESYVVPGYTF. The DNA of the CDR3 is TGTGCCAGCAGTGAATCGTATGTGGTTCCTGGCTACACCTTC.

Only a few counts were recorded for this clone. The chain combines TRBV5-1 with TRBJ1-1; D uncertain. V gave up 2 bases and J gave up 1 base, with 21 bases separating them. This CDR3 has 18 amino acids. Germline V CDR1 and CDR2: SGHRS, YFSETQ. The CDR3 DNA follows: TGCGCCAGCAGCTTTCAGCCAATCCTAGCGGACGGGAACACTGAAGCTTTCTTT. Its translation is CASSFQPILADGNTEAFF. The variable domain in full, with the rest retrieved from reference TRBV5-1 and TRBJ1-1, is KAGVTQTPRYLIKTRGQQVTLSCSPISGHRSVSWYQQTPGQGLQFLFEYFSETQRNKGNFPGRFSGRQFSNSRSEMNVSTLELGDSALYLCASSFQPILADGNTEAFFGQGTRLTVV.

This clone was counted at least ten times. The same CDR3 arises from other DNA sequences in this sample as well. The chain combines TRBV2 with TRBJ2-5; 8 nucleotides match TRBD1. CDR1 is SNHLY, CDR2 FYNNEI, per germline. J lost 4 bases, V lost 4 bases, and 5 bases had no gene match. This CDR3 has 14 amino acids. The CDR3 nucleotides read TGTGCCAGCAGTGGGACAGGGTCAGGAGAGACCCAGTACTTC. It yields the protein CASSGTGSGETQYF. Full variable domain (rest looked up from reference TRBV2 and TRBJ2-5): EPEVTQTPSHQVTQMGQEVILRCVPISNHLYFYWYRQILGQKVEFLVSFYNNEISEKSEIFDDQFSVERPDGSNFTLKIRSTKLEDSAMYFCASSGTGSGETQYFGPGTRLLVL.

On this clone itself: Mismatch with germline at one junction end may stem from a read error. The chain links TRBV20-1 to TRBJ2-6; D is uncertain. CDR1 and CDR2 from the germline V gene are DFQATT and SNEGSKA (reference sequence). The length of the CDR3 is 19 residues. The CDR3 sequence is CSARSHGDKSLSGANVLTF. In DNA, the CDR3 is TGCAGTGCTAGATCTCATGGAGACAAGTCTCTCTCTGGTGCCAACGTCCTGACTTTC.

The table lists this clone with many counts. The CDR3 DNA follows: TGTGCCAGCAGCTCAGATACGGGAAAGAACACCGGGGAGCTGTTTTTT. Amino acids: CASSSDTGKNTGELFF. The V call is TRBV9, the J call TRBJ2-2, with a tentative D call TRBD2 (5 bases). The germline CDR1 and CDR2 sequences are SGDLS and YYNGEE. V lost 4 bases and J 1 base, leaving 14 bases between the germline ends. The CDR3 covers 16 residues.

The CDR3 is CASKKGQGPSVWPQHF. The CDR3 DNA reads as TGTGCCAGCAAAAAGGGACAGGGGCCCAGTGTATGGCCCCAGCATTTT. The rearrangement uses TRBV28 and TRBJ1-5; TRBD1 matches 10 bases. From germline, CDR1 is MDHEN and CDR2 SYDVKM. Trimming removed 7 bases from V and 9 bases from J; junction bases left unmatched: 15. This CDR3 contains 16 residues.

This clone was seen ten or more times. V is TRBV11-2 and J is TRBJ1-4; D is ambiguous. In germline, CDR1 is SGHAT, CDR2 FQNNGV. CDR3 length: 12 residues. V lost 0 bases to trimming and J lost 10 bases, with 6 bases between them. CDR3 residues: CASSLDRGKLFF. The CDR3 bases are TGTGCCAGCAGCTTAGATAGAGGAAAACTGTTTTTT.

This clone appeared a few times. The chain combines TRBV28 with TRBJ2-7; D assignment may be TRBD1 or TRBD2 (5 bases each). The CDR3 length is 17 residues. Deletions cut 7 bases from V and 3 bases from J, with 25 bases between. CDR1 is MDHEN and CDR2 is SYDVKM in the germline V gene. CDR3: CASKGLPADTGGYEQYF. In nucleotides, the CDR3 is TGTGCCAGCAAGGGCCTCCCGGCGGACACTGGAGGCTACGAGCAGTACTTC.

The CDR3 DNA is TGTGCCAGCAGCAGGGACAGAAGCACAGATACGCAGTATTTT. Protein sequence: CASSRDRSTDTQYF. The rearrangement links TRBV9 to TRBJ2-3, with 7 positions matching TRBD1. CDR1 is SGDLS, CDR2 YYNGEE, per germline. The ends lost 4 bases at V and 0 bases at J; junction bases unmatched: 2. The CDR3 totals 14 residues.

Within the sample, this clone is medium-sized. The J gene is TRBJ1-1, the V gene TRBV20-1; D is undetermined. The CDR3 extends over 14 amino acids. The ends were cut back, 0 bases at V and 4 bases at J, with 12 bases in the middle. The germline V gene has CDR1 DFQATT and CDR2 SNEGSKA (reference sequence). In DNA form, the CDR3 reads TGCAGTGCTAGAGATCACAAGGGAGTCACTGAAGCTTTCTTT. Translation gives CSARDHKGVTEAFF.

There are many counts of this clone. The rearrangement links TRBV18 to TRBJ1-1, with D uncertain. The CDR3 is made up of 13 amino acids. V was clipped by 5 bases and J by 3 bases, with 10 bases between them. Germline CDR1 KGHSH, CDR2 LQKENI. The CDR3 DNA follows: TGTGCCAGCTCAGTAGTAACAGACACTGAAGCTTTCTTT. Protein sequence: CASSVVTDTEAFF. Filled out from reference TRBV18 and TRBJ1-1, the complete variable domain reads NAGVMQNPRHLVRRRGQEARLRCSPMKGHSHVYWYRQLPEEGLKFMVYLQKENIIDESGMPKERFSAEFPKEGPSILRIQQVVRGDSAAYFCASSVVTDTEAFFGQGTRLTVV.

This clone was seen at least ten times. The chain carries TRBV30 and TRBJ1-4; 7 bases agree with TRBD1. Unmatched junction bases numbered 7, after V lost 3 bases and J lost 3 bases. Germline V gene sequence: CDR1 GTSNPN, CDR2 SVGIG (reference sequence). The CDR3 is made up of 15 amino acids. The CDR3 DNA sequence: TGTGCCTGGAGACCCGAAGGACAGGCTAATGAAAAACTGTTTTTT. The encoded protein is CAWRPEGQANEKLFF.

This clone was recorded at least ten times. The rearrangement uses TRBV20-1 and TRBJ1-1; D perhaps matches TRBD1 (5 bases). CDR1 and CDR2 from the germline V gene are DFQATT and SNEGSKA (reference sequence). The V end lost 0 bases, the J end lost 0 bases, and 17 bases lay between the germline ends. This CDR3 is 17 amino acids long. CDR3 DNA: TGCAGTGCTAGAGATGCCTCCGGGGCCGGTATGAACACTGAAGCTTTCTTT. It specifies CSARDASGAGMNTEAFF.

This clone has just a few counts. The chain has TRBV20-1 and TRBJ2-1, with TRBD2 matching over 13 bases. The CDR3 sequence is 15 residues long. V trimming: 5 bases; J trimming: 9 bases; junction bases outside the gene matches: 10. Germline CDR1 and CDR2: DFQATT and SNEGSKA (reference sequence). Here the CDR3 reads CSASPTSGRIGEQFF. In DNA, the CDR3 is TGCAGTGCTTCCCCGACTAGCGGGAGGATAGGTGAGCAGTTCTTC.

The CDR3 loop reads CASSLEDSSYNEQFF. In nucleotides, the CDR3 is TGCGCCAGCAGCTTGGAGGACAGTTCCTACAATGAGCAGTTCTTC. The V and J genes are TRBV5-1 and TRBJ2-1; D might be TRBD1 (6 bases). The length of the CDR3 is 15 residues. From germline, CDR1 is SGHRS and CDR2 YFSETQ. Trimming removed 0 bases from V and 1 base from J, with 8 bases in between.